A single sample gave rise to the 23 T cell receptor beta chains below, sequenced in a study of T cell repertoires in cytomegalovirus infection. TCRdb called the reads again in MiXCR, with one record for every CDR3 protein. The table includes 200,000 to 300,000 distinct CDR3 sequences, around 9% detected once. Sequenced: PBMCs. These receptors came from a human donor in good health (CMV status not recorded). Some clones in this sample may be carry-over from other donors' samples.

This clonotype was recorded a few times. The chain recombines TRBV15 with TRBJ2-1, with D perhaps assigned TRBD1 or TRBD2 (5 bases each). Per the germline V gene, CDR1 is LNHNV and CDR2 is YYDKDF (reference sequence). V lost 4 bases to trimming and J lost 4 bases, with 20 bases between them. This CDR3 contains 17 residues. The CDR3 DNA sequence: TGTGCCACCAGCACAGACCGCGACGGGGCAAATTACAATGAGCAGTTCTTC. It specifies CATSTDRDGANYNEQFF.

As to this clonotype: A read error may produce the germline difference seen at one junction end. The V and J genes are TRBV2 and TRBJ2-7, with D possibly TRBD1 on 6 matching bases. The germline CDR1 and CDR2 sequences are SNHLY and FYNNEI. The CDR3 consists of 14 residues. As DNA, the CDR3 is TGTGCCAGCAGCGAAACAGGGTACTCCCACGAGCAGTACTTC. Translation: CASSETGYSHEQYF. Complete variable domain (other parts from reference TRBV2 and TRBJ2-7): EPEVTQTPSHQVTQMGQEVILRCVPISNHLYFYWYRQILGQKVEFLVSFYNNEISEKSEIFDDQFSVERPDGSNFTLKIRSTKLEDSAMYFCASSETGYSHEQYFGPGTRLTVT.

This chain links TRBV27 with TRBJ1-6, with D perhaps matching TRBD1 (5 bases). Trimming shortened V by 2 bases and J by 10 bases, and 18 bases separated the two germline ends. This CDR3 has 16 residues. Per the germline V gene, CDR1 is MNHEY and CDR2 is SMNVEV (reference sequence). The CDR3: CASSLQAPSRGSPLHF. CDR3 coding DNA: TGTGCCAGCAGTTTACAGGCACCCTCCCGGGGCTCACCCCTCCACTTT.

This clonotype was observed at least ten times. The CDR3 region has the DNA TGTGCTAGTGGTTTGCCTCCCGGGACAGCAAAAAAAAACACTGAAGCTTTCTTT. As protein: CASGLPPGTAKKNTEAFF. V usage is TRBV12-5 and J usage is TRBJ1-1; TRBD1 agrees at 7 bases. CDR3 length equals 18 residues. V shed 2 bases and J 2 bases; nucleotides not matched to a gene: 14. The germline V gene has CDR1 LGHNT and CDR2 FRNRAP.

This clonotype was counted at least ten times. Here the CDR3 reads CASSLGASRGSPLHF. The CDR3 DNA sequence: TGTGCCAGCAGCCTGGGGGCCAGTAGGGGTTCACCCCTCCACTTT. J is TRBJ1-6 and V is TRBV7-2, with a tentative D call TRBD1 (6 bases). V was pared by 5 bases and J by 9 bases, with 17 bases between. CDR1 SGHTA and CDR2 FQGNSA come from the germline V gene. The CDR3 loop spans 15 amino acids.

The table lists this clonotype with many counts. The gene calls are TRBV7-2 and TRBJ1-1, with a possible D match to TRBD1 (5 bases). The CDR3 length is 15 residues. V was shortened by 0 bases and J by 4 bases, with 12 bases between the two germline ends. CDR1 and CDR2 from the germline V gene are SGHTA and FQGNSA. CDR3 nucleotide sequence: TGTGCCAGCAGCTTAGCCTTCGCTGGGGGCACTGAAGCTTTCTTT. This gives the protein CASSLAFAGGTEAFF.

This clonotype was observed a handful of times. The chain has TRBV20-1 and TRBJ1-1; D possibly corresponds to TRBD1 (6 bases). V was trimmed by 1 base and J by 0 bases, leaving 15 bases between them. The CDR3 contains 16 residues. Germline V gene lookup returns CDR1 DFQATT and CDR2 SNEGSKA (reference sequence). The CDR3 coding sequence is TGCAGTGCTAGAGGGCGACCGGGACATATGAACACTGAAGCTTTCTTT. The encoded protein is CSARGRPGHMNTEAFF.

This clonotype was found many times. The chain recombines TRBV12-3 or TRBV12-4 with TRBJ2-7; D tentatively reads TRBD1 or TRBD2 (6 bases each). The CDR3 is made up of 16 amino acids. The V gene lost 5 bases and the J gene lost 4 bases, with 21 bases spanning the gap. The CDR3 loop is CASSPSHLWRGYEQYF. CDR3 bases: TGTGCCAGCAGTCCGAGCCACCTGTGGAGGGGGTACGAGCAGTACTTC.

The V and J genes are TRBV4-1 and TRBJ2-7; D remains ambiguous. This CDR3 spans 15 amino acids. Germline assignment: CDR1 MGHRA and CDR2 YSYEKL. Trimming took 1 base from V and 1 from J, leaving 11 bases between them. The CDR3 DNA reads as TGCGCCAGCAGCCAAGCCGGTCTAGGATCCTACGAGCAGTACTTC. It translates to CASSQAGLGSYEQYF.

This clonotype came up many times. The J gene is TRBJ1-2, the V gene TRBV7-8; D is unclear. The CDR3 spans 13 residues. The V end was cut by 2 bases, the J end by 6 bases, with 10 bases between. Per the germline V gene, CDR1 is SGHVS and CDR2 is FQNEAQ. CDR3 residues: CASSLLTANGYTF. The CDR3 region has the DNA TGTGCCAGCAGCTTACTAACAGCTAATGGCTACACCTTC.

At least ten counts were recorded for this clonotype. The genes are TRBV11-3 and TRBJ1-1, with 8 bases fitting TRBD1. This CDR3 has 16 amino acids. The V gene's germline CDR1 is SGHNT and CDR2 YENEEA. V lost 3 bases to trimming and J lost 0 bases; unmatched junction nucleotides: 6. CDR3 sequence (DNA): TGTGCCAGCAGCTTGGACAGGGTTTTCATGAACACTGAAGCTTTCTTT. Its translation: CASSLDRVFMNTEAFF.

Ten or more counts support this clonotype. This chain links TRBV2 with TRBJ1-3; 8 bases match TRBD1. Germline values: CDR1 SNHLY, CDR2 FYNNEI. This CDR3 has 16 amino acids. Germline trimming cut 3 bases from V and 0 bases from J; bases unmatched to any gene: 4. The CDR3 reads CASSEQGALSGNTIYF. The CDR3 DNA sequence: TGTGCCAGCAGTGAGCAGGGGGCCCTCTCTGGAAACACCATATATTTT.

The chain combines TRBV5-8 with TRBJ2-5; TRBD1 or TRBD2 may be the D gene (6 bases each). The CDR3 extends over 16 amino acids. CDR1 and CDR2 from the germline V gene are SGHTS and YDEGEE. V was clipped by 1 base and J by 4 bases, with 17 bases between them. The CDR3 region is CASSLRTGGESETQYF. The DNA of the CDR3 is TGTGCCAGCAGCTTGCGGACCGGGGGCGAATCAGAGACCCAGTACTTC.

This clonotype was picked up many times. The junction departs from germline at one end; a sequencing error may be responsible. The chain couples TRBV11-3 to TRBJ1-1; D gene uncertain. Germline V lookup: CDR1 SGHNT, CDR2 YENEEA. The CDR3 length is 14 residues. The CDR3 reads CASSLGRGNTEAFF. For the CDR3, the DNA is TGTGCCAGCAGTTTAGGTCGCGGGAACACTGAAGCTTTCTTT.

This clonotype appeared many times. The chain couples TRBV19 to TRBJ1-1; 7 positions match TRBD1. The V segment lost 7 bases and the J segment 0 bases; nucleotides outside the gene matches: 8. Germline values: CDR1 LNHDA, CDR2 SQIVND (reference sequence). There are 15 residues in the CDR3. CDR3 protein: CASTHWDRMNTEAFF. CDR3 in DNA: TGTGCCAGTACCCATTGGGACAGAATGAACACTGAAGCTTTCTTT.

This chain uses TRBV7-2 with TRBJ2-3; 7 positions match TRBD2. The CDR3 has 13 residues. Germline-derived CDR1 and CDR2 are SGHTA and FQGNSA. With 10 bases clipped from V and 0 bases from J, the junction kept 4 bases outside the gene matches. The CDR3 here is CATRGGSTDTQYF. The DNA of the CDR3 is TGTGCCACCCGCGGGGGTAGCACAGATACGCAGTATTTT.

This clonotype was observed a handful of times. V is TRBV7-8 and J is TRBJ2-5; TRBD1 aligns across 8 bases. Trimming at V came to 2 bases and at J to 5 bases, leaving 7 bases not matched to a gene. Germline-derived CDR1 and CDR2 are SGHVS and FQNEAQ. The CDR3 runs 15 residues. The CDR3 protein is CASSLQGAGGETQYF. The CDR3 region has the DNA TGTGCCAGCAGCTTACAGGGGGCTGGAGGGGAGACCCAGTACTTC.

This clonotype was detected many times. The J gene is TRBJ2-3, the V gene TRBV7-2; 10 nucleotides align to TRBD1. The J segment lost 2 bases and the V segment lost 3 bases, leaving 20 bases of the junction unmatched. The CDR3 length is 21 residues. Germline V lookup: CDR1 SGHTA, CDR2 FQGNSA. CDR3 loop: CASSLVGDRGPRGSITDTQYF. CDR3 coding DNA: TGTGCCAGCAGCTTGGTGGGGGACAGGGGACCCCGAGGATCTATCACAGATACGCAGTATTTT.

Many counts were recorded for this clonotype. The chain links TRBV4-2 to TRBJ2-5; 9 nucleotides line up with TRBD2. There are 15 residues in the CDR3. The germline V gene encodes CDR1 LGHNA and CDR2 YNFKEQ. V shed 1 base and J 1 base; nucleotides not matched to a gene: 1. The CDR3 coding sequence is TGTGCCAGCAGCCAAGCTAGCGGGGTCCAAGAGACCCAGTACTTC. As protein: CASSQASGVQETQYF.

This clonotype was observed many times. The chain combines TRBV7-8 with TRBJ2-3; possible D gene TRBD1, 5 bases. V lost 1 base to trimming and J lost 4 bases, with 9 bases between them. This CDR3 is 14 amino acids long. Germline CDR1 and CDR2: SGHVS and FQNEAQ. CDR3 amino acids: CASSLGGLSDTQYF. CDR3 in DNA: TGTGCCAGCAGCTTAGGGGGCTTATCAGATACGCAGTATTTT.

This clonotype was observed at least ten times. The J gene is TRBJ1-2, the V gene TRBV20-1; a possible D gene is TRBD1 (5 bases). The germline CDR1 and CDR2 sequences are DFQATT and SNEGSKA (reference sequence). This CDR3 has 16 amino acids. The V gene lost 2 bases and the J gene lost 2 bases, with 18 bases spanning the gap. The CDR3 reads CSARIWGDGDNYGYTF. The CDR3 DNA is TGCAGTGCTAGAATCTGGGGGGACGGGGACAACTATGGCTACACCTTC.

This clonotype was recorded many times. The chain employs TRBV6-2 or TRBV6-3 and TRBJ1-1; D may be TRBD1 (6 bases). The CDR3 has 14 amino acids. From germline, CDR1 is MNHEY and CDR2 SVGEGT. V lost 6 bases and J 9 bases, leaving 20 bases between the germline ends. The CDR3 here is CASSAGRQGGQAFF. In DNA form, the CDR3 reads TGTGCCAGCAGCGCGGGACGCCAAGGGGGGCAAGCTTTCTTT.

This clonotype showed up many times. The chain combines TRBV14 with TRBJ1-1; D is ambiguous. This CDR3 region has 13 residues. The germline V and J ends were trimmed by 2 bases and 7 bases, with 11 bases remaining between them. Germline CDR1 and CDR2: SGHDN and FVKESK. This CDR3 reads CASSQPGRFEAFF. CDR3 in DNA: TGTGCCAGCAGCCAACCCGGACGGTTTGAAGCTTTCTTT.